One sample yielded the 28 T cell receptor beta chains listed below, sequenced in a study of T cells in Graves' hyperthyroidism and ophthalmopathy. TCR beta CDR3 region amplification was performed from RNA transcripts. The TCR CDR3 was amplified in a first-round RT-PCR using the HTBI primer set. Each CDR3 protein gets one entry after TCRdb re-called the multiplex PCR reads with MiXCR. This sample yields over 300,000 distinct CDR3 sequences, of which around 13% are seen a single time; 8% to 13% belongs to the top ten. The sample taken for sequencing was blood. The receptors originated from a woman between 55 and 75 years old with Graves' hyperthyroidism.

This clonotype showed up many times. The chain couples TRBV27 to TRBJ2-7; D not resolved. V gave up 4 bases and J gave up 2 bases, with 3 bases separating them. This CDR3 is 11 amino acids long. Looked up from germline, CDR1 is MNHEY and CDR2 is SMNVEV (reference sequence). CDR3 amino acids: CASSSPYEQYF. CDR3 DNA: TGTGCCAGCAGTTCCCCCTACGAGCAGTACTTC.

This clonotype was observed at least ten times. The gene calls are TRBV7-9 and TRBJ1-2; 7 bases line up with TRBD1. This CDR3 is 12 amino acids long. With V trimmed by 10 bases and J by 4 bases, 6 bases remained unmatched. Germline V CDR1 and CDR2: SEHNR, FQNEAQ (reference sequence). The CDR3 DNA reads TGTGCCACCCCCGCAGGGGGCTATGGCTACACCTTC. Translating gives CATPAGGYGYTF.

This clonotype came up a few times. The V and J genes are TRBV27 and TRBJ1-4, with D unresolved. CDR3 size: 16 residues. Germline CDR1 and CDR2: MNHEY and SMNVEV (reference sequence). Trimming left V 5 bases short and J 0 bases short, with 13 bases between. CDR3: CASSPLHGPTNEKLFF. The DNA of the CDR3 is TGTGCCAGCAGTCCCCTGCACGGACCAACTAATGAAAAACTGTTTTTT.

This clonotype was seen repeatedly, ten times or more. This chain connects TRBV3-1 to TRBJ2-1, with D perhaps TRBD2 (5 bases). CDR1 is LGHDT and CDR2 is YNNKEL in the germline V gene (reference sequence). V lost 0 bases and J lost 0, with 12 bases in between. The CDR3 is 17 residues long. The DNA for the CDR3 is TGTGCCAGCAGCCAAGAAAGGCTAGGGAGCTCCTACAATGAGCAGTTCTTC. This translates into CASSQERLGSSYNEQFF.

The chain is built from TRBV2 and TRBJ2-2, with 10 bases identical to TRBD1. V lost 7 bases to trimming and J lost 0 bases; unmatched junction nucleotides: 5. CDR1 is SNHLY and CDR2 is FYNNEI in the germline V gene. CDR3 length: 16 amino acids. CDR3 sequence (DNA): TGTGCCAGCATTAAGGACAGGGGGTCGAACACCGGGGAGCTGTTTTTT. Amino acid sequence: CASIKDRGSNTGELFF. Using reference TRBV2 and TRBJ2-2 for the parts outside the CDR3, the full variable domain is EPEVTQTPSHQVTQMGQEVILRCVPISNHLYFYWYRQILGQKVEFLVSFYNNEISEKSEIFDDQFSVERPDGSNFTLKIRSTKLEDSAMYFCASIKDRGSNTGELFFGEGSRLTVL.

This sequence joins TRBV5-1 and TRBJ2-2, with D perhaps TRBD1 (6 bases). Germline CDR1 SGHRS, CDR2 YFSETQ. The CDR3 runs to 16 residues. The V gene lost 2 bases and the J gene lost 3 bases, with 14 bases spanning the gap. The CDR3 protein is CASSLGPAGDTGELFF. The CDR3 DNA is TGCGCCAGCAGCTTAGGGCCAGCAGGGGACACCGGGGAGCTGTTTTTT.

This sequence joins TRBV19 and TRBJ2-7; D unclear. CDR3 length equals 14 residues. Trimming shortened V by 7 bases and J by 1 base, and 14 bases separated the two germline ends. Germline-derived CDR1 and CDR2 are LNHDA and SQIVND (reference sequence). CDR3 sequence (DNA): TGTGCCAGTACTTATAGTTGGGAATCCTACGAGCAGTACTTC. Its translation is CASTYSWESYEQYF.

This clonotype was observed at least ten times. This chain uses TRBV12-3 or TRBV12-4 with TRBJ2-2; the match to TRBD2 covers 7 bases. The V segment lost 1 base and the J segment 1 base; nucleotides outside the gene matches: 6. This CDR3 spans 17 amino acids. The CDR3 loop reads CASSLGETSMNTGELFF. DNA for the CDR3: TGTGCCAGCAGTTTAGGGGAGACTAGCATGAACACCGGGGAGCTGTTTTTT.

The rearrangement joins TRBV25-1 to TRBJ1-1; 10 bases align to TRBD1. The CDR3 sequence is 17 residues long. Germline values: CDR1 MGHDK, CDR2 SYGVNS. V was pared by 2 bases and J by 6 bases, with 12 bases of the junction left unmatched. The CDR3 is CASSEMVGDRGFAEAFF. Written as DNA, the CDR3 is TGTGCCAGCAGTGAAATGGTGGGGGACAGGGGTTTCGCTGAAGCTTTCTTT.

This sequence joins TRBV6-9 and TRBJ2-7, with TRBD2 matching over 9 bases. With 3 bases clipped from V and 4 bases from J, the junction kept 4 bases outside the gene matches. This CDR3 has 14 amino acids. Germline V lookup: CDR1 MNHGY, CDR2 SVAAGI. The CDR3 DNA follows: TGTGCCAGCAGTTACGATAGCGGGAGTTACGAGCAGTACTTC. This codes for CASSYDSGSYEQYF.

V and J are TRBV3-1 and TRBJ2-7, with 7 nucleotides matching TRBD2. V shed 7 bases and J 2 bases; nucleotides not matched to a gene: 20. In germline, CDR1 is LGHDT, CDR2 YNNKEL (reference sequence). This CDR3 comprises 18 residues. CDR3 residues: CASTPSRSGRALAYEQYF. CDR3 sequence (DNA): TGTGCCAGCACCCCTTCCCGCTCAGGGAGGGCCCTCGCCTACGAGCAGTACTTC.

The V call is TRBV24-1, the J call TRBJ1-1; D is perhaps TRBD1 (5 bases). Deletions cut 3 bases from V and 3 bases from J, with 16 bases between. The CDR3 covers 16 residues. Looked up from germline, CDR1 is KGHDR and CDR2 is SFDVKD. CDR3: CATSDARRGGHTEAFF. CDR3 sequence (DNA): TGTGCCACCAGTGATGCACGCCGGGGCGGCCACACTGAAGCTTTCTTT.

The V gene is TRBV5-1, the J gene TRBJ1-2; a possible D gene is TRBD1 (6 bases). CDR1 is SGHRS, CDR2 YFSETQ, per germline. The length of the CDR3 is 16 residues. Trimming cost V 4 bases and J 7 bases, with 23 bases left between them. This CDR3 is CASSPQPGSRGGGYTF. Here the CDR3 DNA reads TGCGCCAGCAGCCCCCAACCGGGATCCAGAGGGGGTGGCTACACCTTC.

This clonotype was counted once. Just one base apart from a much larger clone, this may be a read error. The J gene is TRBJ2-1, the V gene TRBV5-1; 8 bases agree with TRBD1. The CDR3 is 18 amino acids. CDR1 and CDR2 (germline): SGHRS, YFSETQ. The CDR3: CASSYRDRTQWVHNEQLF. In DNA, the CDR3 is TGCGCCAGCAGCTACCGGGACAGGACACAATGGGTACACAATGAGCAGCTCTTC.

This clonotype was seen only a few times. This rearrangement joins TRBV7-9 to TRBJ2-7; D remains ambiguous. Germline values: CDR1 SEHNR, CDR2 FQNEAQ (reference sequence). This CDR3 region has 12 residues. V lost 5 bases and J 6 bases, leaving 11 bases between the germline ends. The CDR3 sequence: CASSRAVGEQYF. CDR3 in DNA: TGTGCCAGCAGCCGGGCCGTGGGCGAGCAGTACTTC.

This clonotype has a count of ten or more. This chain joins TRBV7-2 and TRBJ2-2; TRBD2 agrees at 10 bases. J was trimmed by 1 base and V by 5 bases; bases with no gene match: 1. The V gene's germline CDR1 is SGHTA and CDR2 FQGNSA. The CDR3 loop spans 15 amino acids. The CDR3 DNA reads TGTGCCAGCAGCCGGACTAGCGGGAACACCGGGGAGCTGTTTTTT. Its translation is CASSRTSGNTGELFF.

This clonotype was recorded many times. The V gene is TRBV10-3, the J gene TRBJ2-3; 9 nucleotides align to TRBD2. V lost 3 bases and J lost 1; bases outside the gene matches: 2. The CDR3 is made up of 15 amino acids. Germline V lookup: CDR1 ENHRY, CDR2 SYGVKD. CDR3 coding DNA: TGTGCCATCAGTGATAAGCGGGAGGGCACAGATACGCAGTATTTT. The encoded protein is CAISDKREGTDTQYF.

This clonotype was seen ten or more times. V and J are TRBV30 and TRBJ2-5; D is unresolved. Per germline, CDR1 GTSNPN and CDR2 SVGIG (reference sequence). The CDR3 runs 11 residues. V was pared by 3 bases and J by 1 base, with 3 bases between. The CDR3 coding sequence is TGTGCCTGGAGCCTCCAAGAGACCCAGTACTTC. It specifies CAWSLQETQYF. The full variable domain, in which reference TRBV30 and TRBJ2-5 provide the parts outside the CDR3, is SQTIHQWPATLVQPVGSPLSLECTVEGTSNPNLYWYRQAAGRGLQLLFYSVGIGQISSEVPQNLSASRPQDRQFILSSKKLLLSDSGFYLCAWSLQETQYFGPGTRLLVL.

This clonotype has ten or more counts. V gene TRBV12-3 or TRBV12-4 combines with J gene TRBJ2-3, with 8 bases identical to TRBD2. V lost 5 bases, J lost 4 bases, and 14 bases stayed unmatched. The CDR3 has 17 residues. This chain's CDR3 is CASSQAGVAGYSDTQYF. In DNA, the CDR3 is TGTGCCAGCAGTCAAGCCGGGGTAGCGGGATACTCAGATACGCAGTATTTT.

At least ten counts were recorded for this clonotype. The J gene is TRBJ2-3, the V gene TRBV20-1; tentative D call: TRBD1 (5 bases). This CDR3 region has 14 residues. Per the germline V gene, CDR1 is DFQATT and CDR2 is SNEGSKA (reference sequence). Deletions cut 1 base from V and 3 bases from J, with 11 bases between. The CDR3 region is CSARGRVRTDTQYF. The CDR3, as DNA: TGCAGTGCTAGAGGCAGGGTGAGAACAGATACGCAGTATTTT.

In this sample, this clonotype turned up many times. The chain carries TRBV20-1 and TRBJ1-2, with unresolved D. CDR3 length equals 12 residues. The V and J ends lost 3 bases and 4 bases respectively, with 9 bases between them. Germline V gene data show CDR1 as DFQATT and CDR2 as SNEGSKA (reference sequence). The chain's CDR3 is CSASERGYGYTF. Here the CDR3 DNA reads TGCAGTGCTAGCGAACGGGGCTATGGCTACACCTTC.

The rearrangement links TRBV10-3 to TRBJ2-1; 13 bases align to TRBD2. The J segment lost 3 bases and the V segment lost 4 bases, leaving 6 bases of the junction unmatched. Germline V gives CDR1 ENHRY, CDR2 SYGVKD. The CDR3 totals 17 residues. This chain's CDR3 is CAISGLGLAGDYNEQFF. The DNA of the CDR3 is TGTGCCATCAGTGGTCTTGGACTAGCGGGAGACTACAATGAGCAGTTCTTC.

The table lists this clonotype with a few counts. V is TRBV6-1 and J is TRBJ2-1; 14 bases are a match to TRBD2. Trimming cost V 4 bases and J 7 bases; bases outside gene matches: 3. The germline CDR1 and CDR2 sequences are MNHNS and SASEGT. The CDR3 length is 15 residues. CDR3 DNA: TGTGCCAGCAGTGCGGGACTAGCGGGAGATAATGAGCAGTTCTTC. Its protein is CASSAGLAGDNEQFF.

The sample holds many counts of this clonotype. V and J are TRBV28 and TRBJ1-2, with 9 nucleotides matching TRBD1. There are 17 residues in the CDR3. CDR1 is MDHEN and CDR2 is SYDVKM in the germline V gene. V was clipped by 5 bases and J by 4 bases; unmatched bases: 14. CDR3 in amino acids: CASSQPGQGLVSYGYTF. In nucleotides, the CDR3 is TGTGCCAGCAGTCAACCGGGACAGGGTCTCGTCAGCTATGGCTACACCTTC.

This clonotype appeared many times. The chain's CDR3 is CASSAGLAGAGREQFF. CDR3 in DNA: TGTGCCAGCAGCGCCGGACTAGCGGGAGCTGGGCGTGAGCAGTTCTTC. The chain couples TRBV11-2 to TRBJ2-1; 13 bases are shared with TRBD2. Germline assignment: CDR1 SGHAT and CDR2 FQNNGV. This CDR3 contains 16 residues. Trimming at V came to 5 bases and at J to 9 bases, leaving 10 bases not matched to a gene.

This clonotype was detected a few times. The J gene is TRBJ1-2, the V gene TRBV27; no clear D gene. The germline V and J ends were trimmed by 3 bases and 4 bases, with 9 bases remaining between them. This CDR3 is 13 amino acids long. Germline V gene sequence: CDR1 MNHEY, CDR2 SMNVEV (reference sequence). The CDR3 DNA reads as TGTGCCAGCAGTTTGAACCCCATCTATGGCTACACCTTC. It encodes CASSLNPIYGYTF.

This clonotype was counted a few times. This clone may be a read error of a much larger clone one base away. No DNA is shown, since the ends of the CDR3 on it are uncertain; the CDR3 is the one TCRdb lists. The gene calls are TRBV29-1 and TRBJ2-3; the table gives TRBD1 as D, unverified against the DNA. In germline, CDR1 is SQVTM, CDR2 ANQGSEA. The CDR3 length is 16 residues, termini included. The CDR3 reads CSVVGGGTGNTDTLYF.

This clonotype was counted a few times. The CDR3 region is CASSLRLAGAGDTQYF. The CDR3 DNA reads as TGTGCCAGCAGCCTAAGACTAGCGGGAGCGGGGGATACGCAGTATTTT. This chain uses TRBV5-4 with TRBJ2-3; TRBD2 agrees at 12 bases. The V and J ends lost 4 bases and 6 bases, in that order; junction bases with no gene match: 9. Germline V gene sequence: CDR1 SGHNT, CDR2 YYREEE (reference sequence). The CDR3 loop spans 16 amino acids.